The rows below give T cell receptor beta chains drawn from one sample of a study of shared T cell receptors in the human thymus. Sequencing used immunoSEQ multiplex PCR; TCRdb keeps in-frame clones, though not all of them. The sample records about 660,000 clones, around 87% being singletons. In addition, the sample was reused for a study of human thymus T cells.

Sequencing was carried out using thymocytes. Receptors were obtained from a boy under two years old with a congenital heart defect. The CDR3 runs from the conserved cysteine through the conserved F or W. The D gene is left open where the match is weak. The size field is filled for only some rows; it gives once, few, many or a size class.

d_call: TRBD2
v_call: TRBV18
j_call: TRBJ2-2
clone_size: NA
cdr3_aa: CASSPAGGRNTGELFF
cdr3_nt: TGTGCCAGCTCACCAGCGGGAGGCCGGAACACCGGGGAGCTGTTTTTT

d_call: NA
v_call: TRBV10-1
j_call: TRBJ1-1
clone_size: NA
cdr3_aa: CAAGPSNTEAFF
cdr3_nt: TGCGCCGCCGGTCCCTCGAACACTGAAGCTTTCTTT

d_call: NA
v_call: TRBV30
j_call: TRBJ2-3
clone_size: NA
cdr3_aa: CAWGPQRDTQYF
cdr3_nt: TGTGCCTGGGGGCCCCAGCGGGATACGCAGTATTTT

d_call: NA
v_call: TRBV29-1
j_call: TRBJ1-2
clone_size: NA
cdr3_aa: CSVSAGTRPHGYTF
cdr3_nt: TGCAGCGTCTCTGCAGGTACCCGACCCCATGGCTACACCTTC

d_call: TRBD2
v_call: TRBV25-1
j_call: TRBJ2-5
clone_size: NA
cdr3_aa: CASSELASGIQETQYF
cdr3_nt: TGTGCCAGCAGTGAATTGGCTAGCGGAATCCAAGAGACCCAGTACTTC

d_call: NA
v_call: TRBV19
j_call: TRBJ1-2
clone_size: few
cdr3_aa: CASSFTGKGYTF
cdr3_nt: TGTGCCAGTAGTTTCACAGGAAAAGGCTACACCTTC

d_call: NA
v_call: TRBV27
j_call: TRBJ1-1
clone_size: few
cdr3_aa: CASSLSSGNTEAFF
cdr3_nt: TGTGCCAGCAGTTTATCGTCGGGGAACACTGAAGCTTTCTTT

d_call: TRBD1
v_call: TRBV4-1
j_call: TRBJ2-7
clone_size: NA
cdr3_aa: CASSQDRGTGSYEQYF
cdr3_nt: TGCGCCAGCAGCCAAGATAGGGGGACAGGCTCCTACGAGCAGTACTTC

d_call: TRBD2
v_call: TRBV9
j_call: TRBJ2-4
clone_size: NA
cdr3_aa: CASSAPVAGENIQYF
cdr3_nt: TGTGCCAGCAGCGCCCCGGTAGCGGGAGAAAACATTCAGTACTTC

d_call: TRBD1
v_call: TRBV28
j_call: TRBJ1-5
clone_size: NA
cdr3_aa: CASSPPGQGKILAVNQPQHF
cdr3_nt: TGTGCCAGCAGTCCACCGGGACAGGGAAAGATACTAGCTGTCAATCAGCCCCAGCATTTT

d_call: NA
v_call: TRBV4-3
j_call: TRBJ2-5
clone_size: NA
cdr3_aa: CASSQDFRVRQGAQYF
cdr3_nt: TGCGCCAGCAGCCAAGACTTTAGGGTCCGTCAAGGGGCCCAGTACTTC

d_call: NA
v_call: TRBV28
j_call: TRBJ1-5
clone_size: once
cdr3_aa: CASSPGTGLHSNQPQHF
cdr3_nt: TGTGCCAGCAGTCCCGGGACTGGTCTTCATAGCAATCAGCCCCAGCATTTT

d_call: TRBD1
v_call: TRBV2
j_call: TRBJ1-2
clone_size: NA
cdr3_aa: CASKGTGGVKGYTF
cdr3_nt: TGTGCCAGTAAAGGGACAGGAGGGGTCAAAGGCTACACCTTC

d_call: TRBD2
v_call: TRBV6-5
j_call: TRBJ2-1
clone_size: NA
cdr3_aa: CASSPGLAGPNEQFF
cdr3_nt: TGTGCCAGCAGCCCCGGACTAGCGGGGCCCAATGAGCAGTTCTTC

d_call: NA
v_call: TRBV30
j_call: TRBJ2-7
clone_size: NA
cdr3_aa: CAWSVIWGRRYSYEQYF
cdr3_nt: TGTGCCTGGAGTGTAATCTGGGGGCGGCGTTACTCCTACGAGCAGTACTTC

d_call: NA
v_call: TRBV6-1
j_call: TRBJ1-3
clone_size: NA
cdr3_aa: CATRVSSGNTIYF
cdr3_nt: TGTGCCACACGGGTCAGCTCTGGAAACACCATATATTTT

d_call: TRBD1
v_call: TRBV7-9
j_call: TRBJ2-5
clone_size: NA
cdr3_aa: CASSPGQVETQYF
cdr3_nt: TGTGCCAGCAGCCCGGGACAGGTGGAGACCCAGTACTTC

d_call: TRBD2
v_call: TRBV19
j_call: TRBJ2-5
clone_size: NA
cdr3_aa: CASSIAPERETQETQYF
cdr3_nt: TGTGCCAGTAGTATAGCCCCTGAGCGGGAGACCCAAGAGACCCAGTACTTC

d_call: NA
v_call: TRBV27
j_call: TRBJ1-4
clone_size: once
cdr3_aa: CASSQHRDDNEKLFF
cdr3_nt: TGTGCCAGCAGTCAGCACAGGGACGATAATGAAAAACTGTTTTTT

d_call: NA
v_call: TRBV27
j_call: TRBJ1-5
clone_size: NA
cdr3_aa: CASSHGIQGQPQHF
cdr3_nt: TGTGCCAGCAGTCACGGGATTCAGGGGCAGCCCCAGCATTTT

d_call: TRBD1
v_call: TRBV5-1
j_call: TRBJ2-3
clone_size: NA
cdr3_aa: CASSRPGTGGTDTQYF
cdr3_nt: TGCGCCAGCAGCAGGCCCGGGACAGGGGGCACAGATACGCAGTATTTT

d_call: NA
v_call: TRBV10-3
j_call: TRBJ2-7
clone_size: NA
cdr3_aa: CATHSSRSGIRYEQYF
cdr3_nt: TGTGCCACCCATAGCTCACGTAGCGGCATCAGGTACGAGCAGTACTTC

d_call: TRBD2
v_call: TRBV10-3
j_call: TRBJ2-3
clone_size: NA
cdr3_aa: CAISESSREGLPDTQYF
cdr3_nt: TGTGCCATCAGTGAGTCATCCCGGGAGGGCCTCCCAGATACGCAGTATTTT

d_call: NA
v_call: TRBV7-2
j_call: TRBJ2-1
clone_size: NA
cdr3_aa: CASSPPSSNEQFF
cdr3_nt: TGTGCCAGCAGCCCCCCTAGCAGCAATGAGCAGTTCTTC

d_call: NA
v_call: TRBV13
j_call: TRBJ2-1
clone_size: NA
cdr3_aa: CASSSRRGSYNEQFF
cdr3_nt: TGTGCCAGCAGCTCCCGAAGAGGCTCCTACAATGAGCAGTTCTTC

d_call: NA
v_call: TRBV29-1
j_call: TRBJ1-2
clone_size: NA
cdr3_aa: CSVVRAGAQGPYGYTF
cdr3_nt: TGCAGCGTTGTGAGGGCGGGGGCCCAGGGGCCCTATGGCTACACCTTC

d_call: TRBD2
v_call: TRBV7-6
j_call: TRBJ2-1
clone_size: NA
cdr3_aa: CASRGSGRLYLYNEQFF
cdr3_nt: TGTGCCAGCAGAGGTAGCGGGAGGCTTTACCTCTACAATGAGCAGTTCTTC

d_call: TRBD2
v_call: TRBV6-1
j_call: TRBJ2-3
clone_size: NA
cdr3_aa: CASSEGGTGTDTQYF
cdr3_nt: TGTGCCAGCAGTGAGGGGGGGACTGGCACAGATACGCAGTATTTT

d_call: TRBD1
v_call: TRBV4-1
j_call: TRBJ1-4
clone_size: NA
cdr3_aa: CASSGQNNEKLFF
cdr3_nt: TGCGCCAGCTCGGGACAGAATAATGAAAAACTGTTTTTT

d_call: TRBD2
v_call: TRBV6-5
j_call: TRBJ2-7
clone_size: NA
cdr3_aa: CASSSGTSGAYEQYF
cdr3_nt: TGTGCCAGCAGTTCCGGGACTAGCGGGGCCTACGAGCAGTACTTC

d_call: NA
v_call: TRBV6-5
j_call: TRBJ2-2
clone_size: NA
cdr3_aa: CASSPGQNTGELFF
cdr3_nt: TGTGCCAGCAGTCCGGGACAAAACACCGGGGAGCTGTTTTTT

d_call: TRBD2
v_call: TRBV27
j_call: TRBJ2-1
clone_size: NA
cdr3_aa: CASRNYGLANYNEQFF
cdr3_nt: TGTGCCAGCAGAAATTACGGACTAGCGAATTACAATGAGCAGTTCTTC

d_call: NA
v_call: TRBV28
j_call: TRBJ2-3
clone_size: NA
cdr3_aa: CASPPGGPSTDTQYF
cdr3_nt: TGTGCCAGCCCGCCCGGGGGACCAAGCACAGATACGCAGTATTTT

d_call: TRBD2
v_call: TRBV7-2
j_call: TRBJ2-7
clone_size: NA
cdr3_aa: CASSPTRTSPLPYEQYF
cdr3_nt: TGTGCCAGCAGCCCGACCAGGACTAGCCCCCTCCCCTACGAGCAGTACTTC

d_call: NA
v_call: TRBV7-9
j_call: TRBJ1-1
clone_size: NA
cdr3_aa: CASSGSGGADTEAFF
cdr3_nt: TGTGCCAGCAGTGGATCGGGGGGCGCGGACACTGAAGCTTTCTTT

d_call: TRBD1
v_call: TRBV6-1
j_call: TRBJ1-3
clone_size: NA
cdr3_aa: CASRGTGINTIYF
cdr3_nt: TGTGCCAGCAGGGGGACAGGCATAAACACCATATATTTT

d_call: TRBD2
v_call: TRBV7-9
j_call: TRBJ2-7
clone_size: NA
cdr3_aa: CASSTNSGRRYEQYF
cdr3_nt: TGTGCCAGCAGCACCAATAGCGGGAGAAGGTACGAGCAGTACTTC

d_call: NA
v_call: TRBV2
j_call: TRBJ2-3
clone_size: once
cdr3_aa: CASSWRWRPNGWDTQYF
cdr3_nt: TGTGCCAGCAGTTGGAGGTGGCGGCCAAACGGATGGGATACGCAGTATTTT

d_call: NA
v_call: TRBV5-1
j_call: TRBJ2-3
clone_size: NA
cdr3_aa: CASSTEVVSTDTQYF
cdr3_nt: TGCGCCAGCAGCACGGAGGTTGTCAGCACAGATACGCAGTATTTT

d_call: NA
v_call: TRBV9
j_call: TRBJ2-3
clone_size: NA
cdr3_aa: CASGRGGSSTDTQYF
cdr3_nt: TGTGCCAGCGGGAGGGGGGGGTCTAGCACAGATACGCAGTATTTT

d_call: TRBD1
v_call: TRBV29-1
j_call: TRBJ2-7
clone_size: once
cdr3_aa: CSVLNGETGVSYEQYF
cdr3_nt: TGCAGCGTTCTAAACGGGGAGACAGGGGTTTCCTACGAGCAGTACTTC